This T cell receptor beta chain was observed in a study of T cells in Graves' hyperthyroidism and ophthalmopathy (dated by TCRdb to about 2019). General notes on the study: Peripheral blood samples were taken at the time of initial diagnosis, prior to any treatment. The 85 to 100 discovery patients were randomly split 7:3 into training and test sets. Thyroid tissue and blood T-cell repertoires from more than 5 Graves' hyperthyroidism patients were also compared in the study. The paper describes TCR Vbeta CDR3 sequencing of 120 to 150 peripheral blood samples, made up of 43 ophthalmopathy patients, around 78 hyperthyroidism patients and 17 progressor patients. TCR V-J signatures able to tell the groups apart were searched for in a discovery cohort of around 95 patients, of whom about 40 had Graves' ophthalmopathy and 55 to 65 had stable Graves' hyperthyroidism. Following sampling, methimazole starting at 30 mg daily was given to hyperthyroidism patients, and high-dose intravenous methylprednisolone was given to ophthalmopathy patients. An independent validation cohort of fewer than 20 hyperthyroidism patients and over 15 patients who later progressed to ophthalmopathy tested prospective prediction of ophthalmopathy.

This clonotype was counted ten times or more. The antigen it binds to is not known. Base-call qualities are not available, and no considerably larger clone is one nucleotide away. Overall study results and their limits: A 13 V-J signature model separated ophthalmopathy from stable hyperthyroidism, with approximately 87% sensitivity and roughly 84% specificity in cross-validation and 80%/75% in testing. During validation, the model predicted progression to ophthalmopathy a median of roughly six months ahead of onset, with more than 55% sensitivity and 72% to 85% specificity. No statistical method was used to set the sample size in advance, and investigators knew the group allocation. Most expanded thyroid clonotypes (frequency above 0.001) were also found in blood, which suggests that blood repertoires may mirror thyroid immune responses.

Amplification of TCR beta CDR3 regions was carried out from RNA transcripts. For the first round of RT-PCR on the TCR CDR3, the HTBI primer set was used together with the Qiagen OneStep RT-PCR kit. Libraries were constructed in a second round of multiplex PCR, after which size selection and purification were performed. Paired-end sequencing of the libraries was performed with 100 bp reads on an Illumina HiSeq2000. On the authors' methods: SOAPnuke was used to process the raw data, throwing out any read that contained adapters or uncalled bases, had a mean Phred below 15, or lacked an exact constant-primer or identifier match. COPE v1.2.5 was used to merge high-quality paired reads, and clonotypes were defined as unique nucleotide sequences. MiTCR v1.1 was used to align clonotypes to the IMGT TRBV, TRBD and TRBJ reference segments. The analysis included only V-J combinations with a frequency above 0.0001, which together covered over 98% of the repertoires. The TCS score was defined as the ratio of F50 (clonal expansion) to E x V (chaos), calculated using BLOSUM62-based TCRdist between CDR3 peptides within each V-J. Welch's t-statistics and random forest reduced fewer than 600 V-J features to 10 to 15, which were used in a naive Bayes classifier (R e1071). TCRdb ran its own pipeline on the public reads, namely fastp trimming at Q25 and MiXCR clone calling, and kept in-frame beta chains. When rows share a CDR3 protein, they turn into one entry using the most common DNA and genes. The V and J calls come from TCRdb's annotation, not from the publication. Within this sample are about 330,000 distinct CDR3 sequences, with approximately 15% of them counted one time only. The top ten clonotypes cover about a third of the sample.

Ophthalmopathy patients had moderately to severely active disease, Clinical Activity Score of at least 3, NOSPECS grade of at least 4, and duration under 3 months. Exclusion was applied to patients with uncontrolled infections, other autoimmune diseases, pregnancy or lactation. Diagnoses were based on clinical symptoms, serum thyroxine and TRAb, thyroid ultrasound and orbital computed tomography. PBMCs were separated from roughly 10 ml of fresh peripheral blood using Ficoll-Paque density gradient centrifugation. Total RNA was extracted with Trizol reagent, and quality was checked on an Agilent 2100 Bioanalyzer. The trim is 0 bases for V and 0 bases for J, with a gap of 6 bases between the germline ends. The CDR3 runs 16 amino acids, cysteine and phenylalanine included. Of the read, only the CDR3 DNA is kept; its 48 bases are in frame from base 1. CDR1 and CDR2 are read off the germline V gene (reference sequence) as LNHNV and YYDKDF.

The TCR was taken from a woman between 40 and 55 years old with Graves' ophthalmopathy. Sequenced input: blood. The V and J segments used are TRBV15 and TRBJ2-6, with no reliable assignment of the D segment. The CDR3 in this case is CATSRELLSGANVLTF. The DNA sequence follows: TGTGCCACCAGCAGAGAGCTCCTCTCTGGGGCCAACGTCCTGACTTTC.